Shown below are 2 T cell receptor beta chains from a single sample sequenced in a study of blood T cells in healthy people across ages. For the second PCR, which ran for 7 to 11 cycles, a sample-barcoded 5' primer and a J-beta primer mix were used. TCRdb fed the 5' RACE reads into MiXCR, producing one record per CDR3 protein. The sample contains 1.5 million to 2 million distinct CDR3 sequences, about 50% of which appear only once. The sample was blood. These TCRs come from a woman between 40 and 50 years old in good health.

The chain recombines TRBV6-1 with TRBJ2-1; the match to TRBD2 covers 12 bases. The CDR3 has 19 residues. From germline, CDR1 is MNHNS and CDR2 SASEGT. With V trimmed by 5 bases and J by 8 bases, 19 bases remained unmatched. The CDR3 loop is CASSQTTPRLAGVYHEQFF. Here the CDR3 DNA reads TGTGCCAGCAGTCAAACAACTCCGAGACTAGCGGGGGTTTACCATGAGCAGTTCTTC.

This clonotype has just a few counts. The J gene is TRBJ2-3, the V gene TRBV7-2, with D hard to call. The CDR3 covers 15 residues. Germline CDR1 reads SGHTA; CDR2 reads FQGNSA. Trimming stripped 4 bases from V and 2 bases from J, with 13 bases between. The CDR3 DNA sequence: TGTGCCAGCAGCTGGACCCCGGCCCCCACAGATACGCAGTATTTT. This translates into CASSWTPAPTDTQYF.